These 32 T cell receptor beta chains came from one sample sequenced in a study of blood T cell repertoires in COVID-19. The protocol was immunoSEQ multiplex PCR, while the TCRdb copy is restricted to in-frame clones and leaves out a portion. This table holds around 100,000 clones, 70% to 90% found once. The source material was peripheral blood. These TCRs come from a man in his fifties with COVID-19, enrolled during active disease.

This chain connects TRBV12-3 or TRBV12-4 to TRBJ1-5, with TRBD1 identical over 7 bases. The ends lost 2 bases at V and 10 bases at J; junction bases unmatched: 2. The CDR3 extends over 12 amino acids. The CDR3 DNA follows: TGTGCCAGCAGTTTACGACAGGGTCCCCAGCATTTT. It is translated as CASSLRQGPQHF.

This rearrangement joins TRBV27 to TRBJ1-5; D remains unclear. The V end lost 4 bases, the J end lost 9 bases, and 19 bases lay between the germline ends. The CDR3 has 15 amino acids. Germline CDR1 MNHEY, CDR2 SMNVEV (reference sequence). Here the CDR3 reads CASSSLQQVPRPQHF. The CDR3 nucleotides read TGTGCCAGCAGTTCCCTCCAGCAGGTCCCAAGGCCCCAGCATTTT.

This clone was detected once. This rearrangement joins TRBV3-1 (or the pseudogene TRBV3-2) to TRBJ1-1, with no clear D. V was trimmed by 0 bases and J by 10 bases, leaving 15 bases between them. CDR3 size: 14 residues. Germline V gene sequence: CDR1 LGHDT, CDR2 YNNKEL (reference sequence). CDR3 nucleotides: TGTGCCAGCAGCCAAGAGGGGTTGCCCCGGGGAGCTTTCTTT. Translating gives CASSQEGLPRGAFF.

This chain uses TRBV14 with TRBJ1-6, with TRBD1 as a possible D gene (6 bases). The CDR3 length is 18 residues. Trimming removed 3 bases from V and 10 bases from J, with 25 bases in between. Germline values: CDR1 SGHDN, CDR2 FVKESK. The CDR3 loop is CASSHRKTLQGSRSPLHF. CDR3 in DNA: TGTGCCAGCAGCCATCGAAAGACATTACAGGGCTCGCGCTCACCCCTCCACTTT.

This chain joins TRBV24-1 and TRBJ2-1; the match to TRBD1 covers 10 bases. Germline V CDR1 and CDR2: KGHDR, SFDVKD. This CDR3 has 17 amino acids. The V segment lost 3 bases and the J segment 9 bases; nucleotides outside the gene matches: 13. The CDR3: CATSDPPGQGSISEQFF. The DNA of the CDR3 is TGTGCCACCAGTGATCCGCCGGGACAGGGGAGCATCAGTGAGCAGTTCTTC.

This sequence joins TRBV7-8 and TRBJ2-5, with 7 bases identical to TRBD2. Germline assignment: CDR1 SGHVS and CDR2 FQNEAQ. With 1 base clipped from V and 2 bases from J, the junction kept 4 bases outside the gene matches. This CDR3 comprises 15 residues. CDR3 nucleotides: TGTGCCAGCAGCTTAGATGGGACTACACAAGAGACCCAGTACTTC. Translating it yields CASSLDGTTQETQYF.

The rearrangement uses TRBV5-1 and TRBJ2-7, with 10 bases aligning to TRBD2. Losses at the gene ends were 4 bases for V and 4 bases for J; bases not matched to a gene: 8. CDR3 length equals 15 residues. Germline values: CDR1 SGHRS, CDR2 YFSETQ. The CDR3 loop reads CASSHYTSGVYEQYF. The CDR3 nucleotides are TGCGCCAGCAGCCACTATACTAGCGGGGTGTACGAGCAGTACTTC.

The rearrangement uses TRBV4-1 and TRBJ1-1, with TRBD1 matching 7 bases. CDR3 length: 13 residues. V lost 5 bases to trimming and J lost 3 bases; unmatched junction nucleotides: 3. CDR1 MGHRA and CDR2 YSYEKL come from the germline V gene. The CDR3 region is CASSSGQDTEAFF. In DNA, the CDR3 is TGCGCCAGCAGCTCAGGACAGGACACTGAAGCTTTCTTT.

The chain employs TRBV7-3 and TRBJ2-1; TRBD1 matches at 8 bases. V gave up 4 bases and J gave up 6 bases; unmatched junction bases: 11. The germline V gene has CDR1 SGHTA and CDR2 FQGTGA. This CDR3 spans 16 amino acids. CDR3 DNA: TGTGCCAGCAGCTCCCGTCGGACAGGGAATCCCAATGAGCAGTTCTTC. It is translated as CASSSRRTGNPNEQFF.

V and J are TRBV5-4 and TRBJ1-5; 7 positions agree with TRBD1. The CDR3 is made up of 15 amino acids. Germline V gives CDR1 SGHNT, CDR2 YYREEE (reference sequence). Unmatched junction bases numbered 5, after V lost 3 bases and J lost 2 bases. CDR3: CASSSGGQGNQPQHF. The CDR3 DNA reads TGTGCCAGCAGCTCGGGCGGACAGGGCAATCAGCCCCAGCATTTT.

The rearrangement joins TRBV5-6 to TRBJ2-6; D not certain. CDR3 length equals 15 residues. Per the germline V gene, CDR1 is SGHDT and CDR2 is YYEEEE. Trimming shortened V by 4 bases and J by 0 bases, and 8 bases separated the two germline ends. As DNA, the CDR3 is TGTGCCAGCAGCCCCGAGAGCTCTGGGGCCAACGTCCTGACTTTC. It yields the protein CASSPESSGANVLTF.

The gene calls are TRBV9 and TRBJ1-2; D ambiguous. Germline V gene data show CDR1 as SGDLS and CDR2 as YYNGEE. The CDR3 sequence is 15 residues long. The V end was cut by 4 bases, the J end by 4 bases, with 17 bases between. In DNA form, the CDR3 reads TGTGCCAGCAGCCTGGGGATCCCGGCGGGCTATGGCTACACCTTC. Translated, it gives CASSLGIPAGYGYTF.

The chain is built from TRBV5-6 and TRBJ1-3; TRBD1 is a possible D gene (6 bases). The V end was cut by 4 bases, the J end by 1 base, with 12 bases between. In germline, CDR1 is SGHDT, CDR2 YYEEEE. There are 15 residues in the CDR3. CDR3 bases: TGTGCCAGCAGCCGAGTGACAGGTTCTGGAAACACCATATATTTT. It codes for CASSRVTGSGNTIYF. The complete variable domain, with remaining parts taken from reference TRBV5-6 and TRBJ1-3, reads DAGVTQSPTHLIKTRGQQVTLRCSPKSGHDTVSWYQQALGQGPQFIFQYYEEEERQRGNFPDRFSGHQFPNYSSELNVNALLLGDSALYLCASSRVTGSGNTIYFGEGSWLTVV.

The gene calls are TRBV15 and TRBJ2-7, with TRBD1 matching over 7 bases. From germline, CDR1 is LNHNV and CDR2 YYDKDF (reference sequence). The junction had 6 bases not matched to a gene; V was cut back by 8 bases and J by 2 bases. This CDR3 spans 13 amino acids. This CDR3 is CATRQGQTYEQYF. The CDR3 nucleotides read TGTGCCACCCGCCAGGGACAGACCTACGAGCAGTACTTC.

V and J are TRBV2 and TRBJ1-5, with TRBD1 identical over 7 bases. This CDR3 is built from 14 residues. The V and J ends lost 2 bases and 7 bases, in that order; junction bases with no gene match: 5. CDR1 is SNHLY and CDR2 is FYNNEI in the germline V gene. CDR3 sequence reads: CASSENRGNQPQHF. For the CDR3, the DNA is TGTGCCAGCAGTGAAAACAGGGGTAACCAGCCCCAGCATTTT.

The rearrangement uses TRBV10-3 and TRBJ2-7; a weak D match, TRBD2 (6 bases). The CDR3 runs 17 residues. Germline loops: CDR1 ENHRY, CDR2 SYGVKD. Trimming removed 7 bases from V and 6 bases from J, with 28 bases in between. The CDR3 protein is CAITNPGLRTLGLEQYF. CDR3 DNA sequence: TGTGCCATCACCAATCCGGGACTCCGTACCCTGGGCCTCGAGCAGTACTTC.

The genes are TRBV10-3 and TRBJ1-2, with D maybe TRBD1 (5 bases). Germline V CDR1 and CDR2: ENHRY, SYGVKD. The CDR3 consists of 14 residues. V lost 0 bases and J lost 4, with 9 bases in between. For the CDR3, the DNA is TGTGCCATCAGTGAGTCCGGCAGGGCCTATGGCTACACCTTC. It translates to CAISESGRAYGYTF.

The J gene is TRBJ1-4, the V gene TRBV6-5; the match to TRBD1 covers 7 bases. This CDR3 region has 13 residues. CDR1 and CDR2 (germline): MNHEY, SVGAGI. Trimming cost V 8 bases and J 1 base; bases outside gene matches: 1. CDR3 in amino acids: CASGTVTNEKLFF. DNA for the CDR3: TGTGCCAGCGGGACAGTAACTAATGAAAAACTGTTTTTT.

This clone was seen just once. The chain couples TRBV28 to TRBJ1-1; 11 nucleotides agree with TRBD1. CDR3 length equals 11 residues. Unmatched junction bases numbered 2, after V lost 4 bases and J lost 13 bases. From germline, CDR1 is MDHEN and CDR2 SYDVKM. Written as DNA, the CDR3 is TGTGCCAGCAGTTGGACAGGGGGCGTTTTCTTT. Translation: CASSWTGGVFF.

The V call is TRBV10-3, the J call TRBJ1-1; 7 positions agree with TRBD1. CDR3 length: 15 amino acids. Germline CDR1 is ENHRY and CDR2 is SYGVKD. V was clipped by 3 bases and J by 1 base; unmatched bases: 5. The chain's CDR3 is CAISDSNRGNTEAFF. For the CDR3, the DNA is TGTGCCATCAGTGATAGCAACAGGGGGAACACTGAAGCTTTCTTT.

This chain joins TRBV18 and TRBJ2-3; 9 bases are shared with TRBD2. The J segment lost 4 bases and the V segment lost 4 bases, leaving 3 bases of the junction unmatched. CDR3 length: 14 residues. The germline V gene has CDR1 KGHSH and CDR2 LQKENI. CDR3: CASSRSGGSDTQYF. The CDR3 bases are TGTGCCAGCTCACGGAGCGGGGGGTCAGATACGCAGTATTTT.

V and J are TRBV30 and TRBJ2-2; D perhaps matches TRBD1 (6 bases). Per the germline V gene, CDR1 is GTSNPN and CDR2 is SVGIG (reference sequence). The length of the CDR3 is 20 residues. V was pared by 2 bases and J by 0 bases, with 25 bases between. The CDR3 reads CAWSIKRVPDRYSNTGELFF. CDR3 DNA sequence: TGTGCCTGGAGTATTAAACGTGTACCGGACAGATACTCGAACACCGGGGAGCTGTTTTTT.

This clone was seen only a few times. The V and J genes are TRBV29-1 and TRBJ1-5; the D is unclear. The CDR3 contains 13 residues. V dropped 0 bases and J dropped 6 bases, with 9 bases sitting between them. Germline loops: CDR1 SQVTM, CDR2 ANQGSEA. The CDR3 coding sequence is TGCAGCGTTGAAGACGGGAATGGTCAGCCCCAGCATTTT. This encodes CSVEDGNGQPQHF.

The table lists this clone with a few counts. This chain links TRBV19 with TRBJ2-3; D is perhaps TRBD1 (6 bases). Trimming took off 6 bases at V and 4 bases at J, with 17 bases between the two ends. Germline V gives CDR1 LNHDA, CDR2 SQIVND (reference sequence). The CDR3 has 15 amino acids. The CDR3 reads CASRRAWGRPDTQYF. The CDR3 DNA follows: TGTGCCAGTAGACGAGCCTGGGGGCGGCCAGATACGCAGTATTTT.

The chain has TRBV4-1 and TRBJ1-3; maybe TRBD1 (5 bases). V was cut by 3 bases and J by 0 bases, with 12 bases left in between. This CDR3 contains 16 residues. CDR1 is MGHRA and CDR2 is YSYEKL in the germline V gene. CDR3: CASSQQGLNSGNTIYF. DNA for the CDR3: TGCGCCAGCAGCCAGCAGGGACTGAACTCTGGAAACACCATATATTTT.

The chain uses TRBV24-1 and TRBJ2-7; D possibly corresponds to TRBD2 (5 bases). This CDR3 spans 15 amino acids. V was shortened by 5 bases and J by 1 base, with 14 bases between the two germline ends. CDR1 is KGHDR and CDR2 is SFDVKD in the germline V gene. The CDR3 region has the DNA TGTGCCACCAGTGCGTCGGGATCGAAATCCTACGAGCAGTACTTC. Its protein is CATSASGSKSYEQYF.

This clone appeared many times. V and J are TRBV2 and TRBJ1-6; D perhaps matches TRBD1 (5 bases). This CDR3 contains 18 residues. Germline V gene sequence: CDR1 SNHLY, CDR2 FYNNEI. Trimming stripped 2 bases from V and 6 bases from J, with 20 bases between. DNA of the CDR3: TGTGCCAGCAGTGAACACCCCTGGGCAGGGAAGTCTAATTCACCCCTCCACTTT. This translates into CASSEHPWAGKSNSPLHF.

The V gene is TRBV30, the J gene TRBJ1-3, with D unclear. V was shortened by 8 bases and J by 0 bases, with 20 bases between the two germline ends. Looked up from germline, CDR1 is GTSNPN and CDR2 is SVGIG (reference sequence). This CDR3 has 16 amino acids. The CDR3 nucleotides read TGTGCCCTGGACCCGTTTGGACTGAGCTCTGGAAACACCATATATTTT. Its translation is CALDPFGLSSGNTIYF.

The V and J genes are TRBV2 and TRBJ2-5; 9 bases agree with TRBD2. V gave up 6 bases and J gave up 5 bases; unmatched junction bases: 4. The germline gives CDR1 SNHLY, CDR2 FYNNEI. This CDR3 is 13 amino acids long. As DNA, the CDR3 is TGTGCCAGCAGCGCTACTAGCGGGGAGACCCAGTACTTC. Its protein is CASSATSGETQYF.

As DNA, the CDR3 is TGTGCCAGCAGCCAAGATCGGGGGACAGACTATGGCTACACCTTC. Its protein product is CASSQDRGTDYGYTF. The chain combines TRBV3-1 (or the pseudogene TRBV3-2) with TRBJ1-2; 7 bases align to TRBD1. With V trimmed by 0 bases and J by 3 bases, 4 bases remained unmatched. The CDR3 runs 15 residues. Germline V gives CDR1 LGHDT, CDR2 YNNKEL (reference sequence).

The chain links TRBV30 to TRBJ1-2, with a tentative D call TRBD1 (6 bases). CDR3 length: 14 residues. The germline V and J ends were trimmed by 3 bases and 1 base, with 12 bases remaining between them. Germline CDR1 reads GTSNPN; CDR2 reads SVGIG (reference sequence). The CDR3 nucleotides read TGTGCCTGGAGAAAAGACAGGATTAACTATGGCTACACCTTC. Translated, it gives CAWRKDRINYGYTF.

The chain combines TRBV28 with TRBJ2-7, with D hard to call. V was clipped by 5 bases and J by 1 base, with 9 bases between them. The CDR3 is made up of 13 amino acids. Germline lookup yields CDR1 MDHEN and CDR2 SYDVKM. CDR3 DNA sequence: TGTGCCAGCAGTGGTCGCGGTTCCTACGAGCAGTACTTC. Translated: CASSGRGSYEQYF.